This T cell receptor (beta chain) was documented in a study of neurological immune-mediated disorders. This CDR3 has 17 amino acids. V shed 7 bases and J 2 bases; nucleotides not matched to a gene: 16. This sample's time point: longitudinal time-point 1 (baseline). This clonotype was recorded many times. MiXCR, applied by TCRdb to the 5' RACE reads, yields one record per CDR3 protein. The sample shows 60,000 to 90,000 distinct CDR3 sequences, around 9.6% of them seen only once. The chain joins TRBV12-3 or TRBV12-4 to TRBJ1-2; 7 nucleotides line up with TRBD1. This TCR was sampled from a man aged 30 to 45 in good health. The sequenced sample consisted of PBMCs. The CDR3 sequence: CASTPGPRQGLNYGYTF. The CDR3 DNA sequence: TGTGCCAGCACCCCTGGCCCACGACAGGGCTTAAACTATGGCTACACCTTC.